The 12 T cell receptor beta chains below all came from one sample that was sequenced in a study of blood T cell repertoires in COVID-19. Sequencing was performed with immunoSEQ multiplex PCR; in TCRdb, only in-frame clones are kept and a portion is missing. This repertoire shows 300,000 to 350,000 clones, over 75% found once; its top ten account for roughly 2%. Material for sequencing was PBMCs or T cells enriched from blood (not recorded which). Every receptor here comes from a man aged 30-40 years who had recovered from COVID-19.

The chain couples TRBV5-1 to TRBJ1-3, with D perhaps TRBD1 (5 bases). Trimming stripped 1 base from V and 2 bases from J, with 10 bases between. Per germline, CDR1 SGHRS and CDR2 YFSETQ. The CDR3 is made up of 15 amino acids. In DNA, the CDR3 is TGCGCCAGCAGCTTGTCGGGGGAGGCTGGAAACACCATATATTTT. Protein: CASSLSGEAGNTIYF.

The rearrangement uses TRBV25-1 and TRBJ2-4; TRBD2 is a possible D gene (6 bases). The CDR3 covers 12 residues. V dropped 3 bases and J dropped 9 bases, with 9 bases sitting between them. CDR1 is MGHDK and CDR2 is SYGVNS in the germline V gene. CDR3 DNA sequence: TGTGCCAGCAGTGAGTACGGGGGCATTCAGTACTTC. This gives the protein CASSEYGGIQYF.

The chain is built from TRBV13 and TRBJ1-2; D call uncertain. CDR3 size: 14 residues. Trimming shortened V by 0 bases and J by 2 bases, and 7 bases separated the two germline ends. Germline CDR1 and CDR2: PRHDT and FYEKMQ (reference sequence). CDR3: CASSLGYGNYGYTF. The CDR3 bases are TGTGCCAGCAGCTTAGGCTACGGGAACTATGGCTACACCTTC.

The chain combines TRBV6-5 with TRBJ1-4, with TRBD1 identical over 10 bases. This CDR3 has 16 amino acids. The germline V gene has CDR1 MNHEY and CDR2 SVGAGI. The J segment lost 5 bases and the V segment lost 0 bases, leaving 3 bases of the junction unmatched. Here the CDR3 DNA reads TGTGCCAGCAGTTACTCTAGGGGACAGGGGAATGAAAAACTGTTTTTT. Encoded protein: CASSYSRGQGNEKLFF.

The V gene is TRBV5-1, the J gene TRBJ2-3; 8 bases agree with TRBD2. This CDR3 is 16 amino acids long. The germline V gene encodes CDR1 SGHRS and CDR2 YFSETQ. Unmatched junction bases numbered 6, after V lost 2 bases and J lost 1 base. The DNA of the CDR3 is TGCGCCAGCAGCTTTACGGGGGGGCCGGGCACAGATACGCAGTATTTT. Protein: CASSFTGGPGTDTQYF.

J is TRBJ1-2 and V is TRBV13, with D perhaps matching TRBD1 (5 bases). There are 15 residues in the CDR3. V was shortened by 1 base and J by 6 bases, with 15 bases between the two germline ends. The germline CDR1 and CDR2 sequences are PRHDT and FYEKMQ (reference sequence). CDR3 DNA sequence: TGTGCCAGCAGCTTAGCCCCAGGGATGCAGGATGGCTACACCTTC. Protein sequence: CASSLAPGMQDGYTF.

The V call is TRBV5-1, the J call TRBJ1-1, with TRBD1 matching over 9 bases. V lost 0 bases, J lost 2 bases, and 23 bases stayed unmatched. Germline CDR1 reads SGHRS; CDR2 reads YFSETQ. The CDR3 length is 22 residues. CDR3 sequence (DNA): TGCGCCAGCAGCTTGGACCTGCGGGACAGGGTGCCCCCCGGTCCGATTAACACTGAAGCTTTCTTT. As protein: CASSLDLRDRVPPGPINTEAFF.

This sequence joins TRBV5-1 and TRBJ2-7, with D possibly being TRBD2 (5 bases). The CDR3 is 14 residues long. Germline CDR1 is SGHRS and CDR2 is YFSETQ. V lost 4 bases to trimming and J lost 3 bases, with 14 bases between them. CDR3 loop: CASSPEGQIYEQYF. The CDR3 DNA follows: TGCGCCAGCAGCCCTGAGGGTCAGATCTACGAGCAGTACTTC. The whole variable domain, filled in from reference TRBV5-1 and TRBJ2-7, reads KAGVTQTPRYLIKTRGQQVTLSCSPISGHRSVSWYQQTPGQGLQFLFEYFSETQRNKGNFPGRFSGRQFSNSRSEMNVSTLELGDSALYLCASSPEGQIYEQYFGPGTRLTVT.

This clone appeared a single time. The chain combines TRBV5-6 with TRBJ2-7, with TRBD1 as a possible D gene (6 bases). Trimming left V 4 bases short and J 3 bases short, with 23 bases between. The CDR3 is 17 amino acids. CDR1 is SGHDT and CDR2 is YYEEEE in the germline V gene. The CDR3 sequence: CASSLTTGTRGGYEQYF. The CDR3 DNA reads TGTGCCAGCAGCCTAACGACCGGGACACGAGGGGGCTACGAGCAGTACTTC. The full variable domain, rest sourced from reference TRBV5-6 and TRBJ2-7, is DAGVTQSPTHLIKTRGQQVTLRCSPKSGHDTVSWYQQALGQGPQFIFQYYEEEERQRGNFPDRFSGHQFPNYSSELNVNALLLGDSALYLCASSLTTGTRGGYEQYFGPGTRLTVT.

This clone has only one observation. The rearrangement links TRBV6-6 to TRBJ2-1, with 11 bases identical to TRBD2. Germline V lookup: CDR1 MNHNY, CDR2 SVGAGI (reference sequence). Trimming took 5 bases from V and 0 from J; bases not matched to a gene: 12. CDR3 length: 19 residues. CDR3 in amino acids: CASSRTSTGTSGSYNEQFF. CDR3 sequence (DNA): TGTGCCAGCAGTCGAACCAGTACCGGGACTAGCGGCTCCTACAATGAGCAGTTCTTC.

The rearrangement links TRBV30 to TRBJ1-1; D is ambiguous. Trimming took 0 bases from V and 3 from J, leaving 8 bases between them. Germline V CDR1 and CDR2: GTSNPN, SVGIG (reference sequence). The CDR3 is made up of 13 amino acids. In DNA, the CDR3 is TGTGCCTGGAGTGTTGGCCTAGACACTGAAGCTTTCTTT. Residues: CAWSVGLDTEAFF. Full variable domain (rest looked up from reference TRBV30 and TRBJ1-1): SQTIHQWPATLVQPVGSPLSLECTVEGTSNPNLYWYRQAAGRGLQLLFYSVGIGQISSEVPQNLSASRPQDRQFILSSKKLLLSDSGFYLCAWSVGLDTEAFFGQGTRLTVV.

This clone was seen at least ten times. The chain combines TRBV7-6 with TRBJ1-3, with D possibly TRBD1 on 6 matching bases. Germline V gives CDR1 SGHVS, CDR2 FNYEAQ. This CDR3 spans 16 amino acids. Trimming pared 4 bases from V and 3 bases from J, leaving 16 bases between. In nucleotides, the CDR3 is TGTGCCAGCAGCTCCACGACAGGCCCTGGTGGAAACACCATATATTTT. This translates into CASSSTTGPGGNTIYF.